The source of this T cell receptor (beta chain) is a study of early stage breast cancer tumors. The germline V and J ends were trimmed by 0 bases and 5 bases, with 8 bases remaining between them. In germline, CDR1 is WSHSY, CDR2 SAAADI. The CDR3 consists of 14 residues. The assay was immunoSEQ multiplex PCR, and TCRdb's table has in-frame clones only and misses some. The sample holds about 50,000 clones; roughly 84% are singletons and the top ten take under 1.5%. The rearrangement links TRBV10-2 to TRBJ2-1; D gene ambiguous. The clonotype comes from a person aged 50 to 59 with breast cancer. The specimen was blood. CDR3 sequence (DNA): TGCGCCAGCAGTGAGTCTCGGCTTAACAATGAGCAGTTCTTC. Encoded protein: CASSESRLNNEQFF.